The sequence of this T cell receptor beta chain was determined in a study of response to subunit inactivated influenza vaccine. V lost 6 bases to trimming and J lost 4 bases; unmatched junction nucleotides: 3. Germline V lookup: CDR1 MNHEY, CDR2 SMNVEV (reference sequence). This CDR3 is built from 12 residues. TCRdb itself ran the RT-PCR reads through MiXCR, one entry per CDR3 protein. The sample has roughly 570,000 distinct CDR3 sequences, 13% seen once. The chain is built from TRBV27 and TRBJ2-7, with 7 bases matching TRBD2. This material consisted of PBMCs from blood, taken roughly 45 days after vaccination. The receptor was derived from a man aged 50-60 years who received an inactivated influenza vaccine. CDR3 bases: TGTGCCAGCAGGGCTAGCGGATACGAGCAGTACTTC. Its translation is CASRASGYEQYF.